This TCR beta chain stems from a study of blood T cell repertoires in COVID-19. Some clones are missing from TCRdb's copy, which holds only in-frame ones; the method was immunoSEQ multiplex PCR. The sample has 120,000 or so clones, roughly 85% seen once. Germline CDR1 and CDR2: SGHRS and YFSETQ. CDR3 length equals 16 residues. V lost 0 bases to trimming and J lost 1 base; unmatched junction nucleotides: 1. This sequence joins TRBV5-1 and TRBJ2-5; 12 bases match TRBD2. The TCR comes from an elderly man with active or convalescent COVID-19. Source material: peripheral blood. The CDR3 coding sequence is TGCGCCAGCAGCTTGGGGACTAGCGGGGCCCAAGAGACCCAGTACTTC. Its protein is CASSLGTSGAQETQYF.